Described below is a single TCR beta chain sequence and its context. Its antigen remains unknown. This entry comes from a study of cytomegalovirus exposure and HLA in healthy donors. Study-wide results and limits: Versus the approximately 700-donor mean, an Asian-associated ancestry cluster reportedly showed fewer N-insertions in a later analysis.

With 60 Vbeta and 13 Jbeta primers, the PCR was carried out. The protocol was immunoSEQ multiplex PCR, while the TCRdb copy is restricted to in-frame clones and leaves out a portion. The sample records 160,000 or so clones, roughly 80% being singletons. Germline CDR1 LGHNA, CDR2 YSLEER. V shed 3 bases and J shed 4 bases, with 9 bases lying between them. CDR3 size: 14 residues. Material for sequencing was PBMCs. The sequence came from a man younger than 45 in good health and CMV-seronegative. This sequence joins TRBV4-3 and TRBJ2-2; D unclear. The CDR3 region has the DNA TGCGCCAGCAGCCAGGCAGAACCCACCGGGGAGCTGTTTTTT. This sequence encodes CASSQAEPTGELFF.